The 27 T cell receptor beta chains given below trace back to one sample, sequenced in a study of CD4 and CD8 cells across lung adenocarcinoma regions. Via MiXCR, TCRdb re-called the PCR reads, giving one row per CDR3 protein. The table records fewer than 20,000 distinct CDR3 sequences, less than 55% of them present only once. Input material: CD8+ T cells from the center of a lung tumor. The receptors stem from a female donor with lung adenocarcinoma. The CD4 and CD8 labels of this study may be unreliable.

This clonotype was seen many times. V gene TRBV6-1 combines with J gene TRBJ1-3, with 8 bases matching TRBD1. The junction had 3 bases not matched to a gene; V was cut back by 4 bases and J by 4 bases. The CDR3 runs 14 residues. Per germline, CDR1 MNHNS and CDR2 SASEGT. The CDR3 sequence is CASSGGTGGNTIYF. In DNA form, the CDR3 reads TGTGCCAGCAGTGGAGGGACAGGCGGAAACACCATATATTTT.

The chain carries TRBV4-1 and TRBJ2-4, with D perhaps TRBD2 (6 bases). The J call may be wrong; the DNA end is better matched by TRBJ2-3. There are 18 residues in the CDR3. The germline V gene has CDR1 MGHRA and CDR2 YSYEKL. Here the CDR3 reads CASSQADGAGGGKNTQYF. The CDR3 DNA reads as TGCGCCAGCAGCCAAGCAGACGGGGCCGGGGGAGGCAAAAACACTCAGTATTTT.

This clonotype has more than one count but fewer than ten. The chain's CDR3 is CASSLGGTEETQYF. The CDR3 DNA sequence: TGTGCCAGCAGCTTGGGTGGGACGGAAGAGACCCAGTACTTC. This rearrangement joins TRBV5-4 to TRBJ2-5; the D call may be TRBD1 or TRBD2 (5 bases each). The CDR3 extends over 14 amino acids. Germline lookup yields CDR1 SGHNT and CDR2 YYREEE (reference sequence). Trimming removed 0 bases at V and 3 bases at J, with 9 bases between.

This clonotype has only one observation. Here the CDR3 reads CASSVGTFNEQFF. The CDR3 DNA reads TGTGCCAGCAGTGTAGGGACTTTCAATGAGCAGTTCTTC. The chain carries TRBV6-1 and TRBJ2-1; tentative D call: TRBD2 (6 bases). Germline lookup yields CDR1 MNHNS and CDR2 SASEGT. CDR3 length equals 13 residues. The V and J ends lost 4 bases and 6 bases respectively, with 10 bases between them.

Concerning this clonotype: At one end the junction does not follow the germline gene, possibly because of a read error. The rearrangement joins TRBV6-1 to TRBJ2-3; the D gene could be TRBD1 or TRBD2 (5 bases each). Germline V lookup: CDR1 MNHNS, CDR2 SASEGT. CDR3 length: 16 residues. The CDR3: CASSPTGHRAKNTQYF. DNA of the CDR3: TGTGCCAGCAGTCCTACGGGGCACCGAGCCAAAAACACGCAGTATTTC.

This clonotype was found many times. The chain carries TRBV9 and TRBJ2-2; 10 positions agree with TRBD2. There are 17 residues in the CDR3. Germline V gene lookup returns CDR1 SGDLS and CDR2 YYNGEE. The trim removed 2 bases at V and 5 bases at J, leaving 9 bases unmatched. The CDR3 bases are TGTGCCAGCAGCGTCACCAGCGGGGGGGCATGGACCGGGGAGCTGTTTTTT. As protein: CASSVTSGGAWTGELFF.

The chain joins TRBV10-2 to TRBJ2-5; D is possibly TRBD2 (6 bases). The last part of the DNA fits TRBJ2-7 better; the J call may be wrong. Germline CDR1 reads WSHSY; CDR2 reads SAAADI. This CDR3 is built from 13 residues. In nucleotides, the CDR3 is TGCGCCAGCAGTTGGGGGGAAGCCTACGAGCAGTACTTC. It yields the protein CASSWGEAYEQYF.

Of note for this clonotype: An end of the junction does not agree with germline; a read error may underlie this. The CDR3 reads CASTISGTYNEQFF. Written as DNA, the CDR3 is TGTGCCAGCACCATTAGCGGAACCTACAATGAACAGTTCTTC. The rearrangement joins TRBV12-3 or TRBV12-4 to TRBJ2-7; D is possibly TRBD2 (6 bases). The closer fit of TRBJ2-1 to the DNA end suggests the J call may be wrong. This CDR3 has 14 amino acids.

As for this clonotype: Sequence at one end of the junction differs from germline and may be a read error. This rearrangement joins TRBV6-1 to TRBJ2-5; tentative D call: TRBD2 (6 bases). The CDR3 consists of 17 residues. Germline-derived CDR1 and CDR2 are MNHNS and SASEGT. The DNA for the CDR3 is TGTGCCAGCAGTGAGGGGCCCGGGGGTAGCTCCCAAGAGACCCAGTATTTC. Its protein product is CASSEGPGGSSQETQYF.

In its sample, this clonotype was seen many times. The rearrangement uses TRBV7-2 and TRBJ1-5, with D unresolved. The germline V gene encodes CDR1 SGHTA and CDR2 FQGNSA. There are 13 residues in the CDR3. V lost 0 bases and J 7 bases, leaving 7 bases between the germline ends. The CDR3 protein is CASSLADGQPQHF. The CDR3 bases are TGTGCCAGCAGCTTAGCGGACGGACAGCCCCAGCATTTT. The whole variable domain, remainder taken from reference TRBV7-2 and TRBJ1-5, is GAGVSQSPSNKVTEKGKDVELRCDPISGHTALYWYRQSLGQGLEFLIYFQGNSAPDKSGLPSDRFSAERTGGSVSTLTIQRTQQEDSAVYLCASSLADGQPQHFGDGTRLSIL.

Comments on this clonotype: Being one base from a much bigger clone, this may be a read error. This rearrangement joins TRBV6-1 to TRBJ1-4, with TRBD1 as a possible D gene (6 bases). The CDR3 runs 15 residues. V gave up 5 bases and J gave up 0 bases, with 10 bases separating them. Germline CDR1 and CDR2: MNHNS and SASEGT. For the CDR3, the DNA is TGTGCCAGCAGTCAAGAGGGGGCAACTAATGAAAAACTGTTTTTT. Protein product: CASSQEGATNEKLFF.

This clonotype has a handful of counts. CDR3: CASSPELNTEAFF. The CDR3 DNA sequence: TGTGCCAGCAGCCCCGAATTGAACACTGAAGCTTTCTTT. The chain is built from TRBV6-1 and TRBJ1-1; D not resolved. This CDR3 has 13 amino acids. The V gene lost 6 bases and the J gene lost 0 bases, with 8 bases spanning the gap. Germline V gene sequence: CDR1 MNHNS, CDR2 SASEGT.

This clonotype was observed a few times. In nucleotides, the CDR3 is TGTGCCAGCAGCGGCTACAGGGGCACTAATGAAAAACTGTTTTTT. As protein: CASSGYRGTNEKLFF. The rearrangement links TRBV6-1 to TRBJ1-4, with 7 nucleotides matching TRBD1. Germline V gives CDR1 MNHNS, CDR2 SASEGT. V was clipped by 6 bases and J by 2 bases; unmatched bases: 6. CDR3 size: 15 residues.

V is TRBV7-6 and J is TRBJ2-1, with 10 nucleotides matching TRBD2. With V trimmed by 5 bases and J by 5 bases, 6 bases remained unmatched. Per the germline V gene, CDR1 is SGHVS and CDR2 is FNYEAQ. There are 15 residues in the CDR3. Here the CDR3 DNA reads TGTGCCAGCAGCCCTCGGACTAGCGGCAACAATGAGCAGTTCTTC. Translating it yields CASSPRTSGNNEQFF.

This chain connects TRBV7-2 to TRBJ2-1, with 13 bases aligning to TRBD2. The length of the CDR3 is 18 residues. Germline lookup yields CDR1 SGHTA and CDR2 FQGNSA. Trimming took 6 bases from V and 0 from J; bases not matched to a gene: 8. The chain's CDR3 is CASRGGTSGARSYNEQFF. DNA of the CDR3: TGTGCCAGCAGAGGCGGGACTAGCGGGGCCCGCTCCTACAATGAGCAGTTCTTC.

The chain employs TRBV27 and TRBJ2-1, with D possibly TRBD2 on 6 matching bases. The germline gives CDR1 MNHEY, CDR2 SMNVEV (reference sequence). Trimming removed 8 bases at V and 4 bases at J, with 15 bases between. The CDR3 contains 14 residues. CDR3 bases: TGTGCCAGCTTTCCGCGGGACCTATACAATGAGCAGTTCTTC. Translating gives CASFPRDLYNEQFF.

Note on this clonotype: Its ends do not fully match the called genes, so a read error is possible. The CDR3 here is CASINGGGHAGPGTDTQYF. The CDR3, as DNA: TGTGCCAGCATTAACGGGGGGGGGCATGCTGGTCCTGGCACAGATACGCAGTATTTC. The chain links TRBV6-4 to TRBJ2-3, with 8 bases matching TRBD2. The CDR3 has 19 amino acids. Germline lookup yields CDR1 MRHNA and CDR2 SNTAGT.

The chain has TRBV7-2 and TRBJ1-2, with a tentative D call TRBD1 (5 bases). V was pared by 5 bases and J by 8 bases, with 15 bases between. The CDR3 runs 13 residues. Germline-derived CDR1 and CDR2 are SGHTA and FQGNSA. In DNA, the CDR3 is TGTGCCAGCAGCCTTCCCGGAGGGGTCGGCTACACCTTC. This codes for CASSLPGGVGYTF.

The V call is TRBV6-1, the J call TRBJ1-2; TRBD1 aligns across 8 bases. The V gene end was trimmed by 2 bases and the J gene end by 7 bases; junction bases not matched to a gene: 12. This CDR3 has 16 residues. Per germline, CDR1 MNHNS and CDR2 SASEGT. In DNA form, the CDR3 reads TGTGCCAGCAGTGAATATTTAAGTGGACAGGGAGGTGGCTACACCTTC. Translated: CASSEYLSGQGGGYTF.

The table lists this clonotype with many counts. This chain joins TRBV4-2 and TRBJ2-5, with a possible D match to TRBD1 (6 bases). The germline gives CDR1 LGHNA, CDR2 YNFKEQ. This CDR3 comprises 16 residues. V gave up 3 bases and J gave up 2 bases, with 16 bases separating them. CDR3 bases: TGTGCCAGCAGCCACACCCAGGGGCAGGGTCAAGAGACCCAGTACTTC. Translation: CASSHTQGQGQETQYF.

This clonotype has a single count. The chain is built from TRBV5-1 and TRBJ2-1; perhaps TRBD1 as D (6 bases). V lost 4 bases to trimming and J lost 7 bases, with 18 bases between them. Germline CDR1 reads SGHRS; CDR2 reads YFSETQ. CDR3 size: 15 residues. CDR3 protein: CASSPWTVGRNEQFF. CDR3 in DNA: TGCGCCAGCAGCCCCTGGACAGTGGGAAGGAATGAGCAGTTCTTC.

The chain uses TRBV25-1 and TRBJ2-5, with D uncertain. TRBJ2-7 matches the DNA end more closely, so the J call is doubtful. This CDR3 has 12 amino acids. CDR1 MGHDK and CDR2 SYGVNS come from the germline V gene. The CDR3 DNA is TGTGCCAGCAGTGATGGAGTCTACGAGCAGTACGTC. The encoded protein is CASSDGVYEQYV.

With regard to this clonotype: The junction differs from germline at one of its ends, possibly a read error. The genes are TRBV4-1 and TRBJ2-4, with 8 bases that match TRBD2. Germline assignment: CDR1 MGHRA and CDR2 YSYEKL. This CDR3 region has 18 residues. This CDR3 reads CASSQADGAGGAKDIQYF. The CDR3 bases are TGCGCCAGCAGCCAAGCAGACGGGGCGGGGGGAGCCAAAGATATTCAGTACTTT.

For this clonotype: One end of the junction varies from germline; a read error may be responsible. The chain links TRBV6-1 to TRBJ2-4, with D uncertain. This CDR3 comprises 11 residues. The germline V gene encodes CDR1 MNHNS and CDR2 SASEGT. CDR3 nucleotide sequence: TGTGGGCGGCCCCCCAAAAACATGCAGTATTTC. This sequence encodes CGRPPKNMQYF.

About this clonotype: Germline is not matched at one junction end, which may reflect a read error. This chain uses TRBV6-2 or TRBV6-3 with TRBJ2-7; possibly TRBD1 for D (5 bases). Per germline, CDR1 MNHEY and CDR2 SVGEGT. The CDR3 loop spans 14 amino acids. CDR3 loop: CAGRGGRHEDTQYF. CDR3 nucleotide sequence: TGTGCGGGGCGCGGCGGCCGACACGAAGATACGCAGTATTTC.

CDR3 in amino acids: CASSASGLRAKNIQYF. CDR3 bases: TGTGCCAGCAGTGCCAGCGGGCTGCGAGCCAAAAACATTCAGTACTTC. The chain combines TRBV6-1 with TRBJ2-4; perhaps TRBD2 as D (6 bases). The V gene lost 4 bases and the J gene lost 0 bases, with 13 bases spanning the gap. Germline-derived CDR1 and CDR2 are MNHNS and SASEGT. The CDR3 sequence is 16 residues long.

A few counts support this clonotype. The chain joins TRBV27 to TRBJ2-1; D is uncertain. This CDR3 contains 15 residues. CDR1 is MNHEY, CDR2 SMNVEV, per germline (reference sequence). V gave up 3 bases and J gave up 8 bases, with 17 bases separating them. CDR3 in amino acids: CASSLELSTWDEQFF. The CDR3 bases are TGTGCCAGCAGTTTGGAACTATCGACGTGGGATGAGCAGTTCTTC.